The clone carrying this TCR beta chain has a handful of counts. Its specificity is not known. The data derive from a study of human T cells and chemical hapten exposure. Study overall: Small pooled library volume differences chiefly drove per-sample TCR yield variation.

Per germline, CDR1 ENHRY and CDR2 SYGVKD. The CDR3 has 13 amino acids. Trimming removed 9 bases from V and 7 bases from J; junction bases left unmatched: 7. The time point denotes: patch test 2, 6 weeks after DPC sensitization. This sample's treatment: therapeutic diphenylcyclopropenone sensitization with weekly scalp DPC. Study results and caveats: The donor cohort had alopecia, so its immune response may not match that of healthy people.

Authors' data handling: Per-sample TCR counts ranged from about 20,000 to 690,600, median around 100,000. One entry per CDR3 protein, called by TCRdb with MiXCR from the RACE reads. These V and J calls rely on TCRdb rather than the paper's analysis. The sample includes about 84,000 distinct CDR3 sequences, around 9.3% of them seen just once. The receptor comes from a woman aged 45-60 years with alopecia areata. Some clones in this sample may be carry-over from other donors' samples. The chain couples TRBV10-3 to TRBJ1-5, with 9 positions matching TRBD1. The specimen comprised whole blood, sampled in connection with sensitization to the hapten diphenylcyclopropenone (DPC). In DNA form, the CDR3 reads TGTGCCATAGGACAGGGGAGGGGGCAGCCCCAGCATTTT. Translating gives CAIGQGRGQPQHF.